This T cell receptor beta chain was captured by sequencing in a study of blood T cell repertoires in COVID-19. Study-wide context: COVID-19 samples, acute and convalescent, were from the United States, Italy and Spain.

Per the germline V gene, CDR1 is MNHEY and CDR2 is SVGAGI. The CDR3 sequence is 16 residues long. V was clipped by 4 bases and J by 5 bases, with 18 bases between them. Some clones are missing from TCRdb's copy, which holds only in-frame ones; the method was immunoSEQ multiplex PCR. The repertoire has 95,000 to 150,000 clones, roughly 84% of them found once; the top ten carry 3% to 4.5%. This clone was picked up one time. The sequence was obtained from a woman in her thirties who had recovered from COVID-19. This chain uses TRBV6-5 with TRBJ2-1, with D possibly TRBD2 on 5 matching bases. The sample was PBMCs or T cells enriched from blood (not recorded which). CDR3 sequence: CASSFTRPRTNNEQFF. The CDR3 coding sequence is TGTGCCAGCAGTTTTACTAGACCCCGCACCAACAATGAGCAGTTCTTC.